The clone carrying this T cell receptor beta chain has ten or more counts. The antigen is not known. Making the TCR beta libraries involved quantitative 5'-RACE with molecular barcodes. TCRdb reprocessed the 5' RACE reads via MiXCR and lists one record per CDR3 protein. The table includes 220,000 or so distinct CDR3 sequences, 10% detected once. These data belong to a study of CD8 T cells in ankylosing spondylitis. Study-level points and caveats: Peripheral blood held disease-linked clones only at relatively low frequency, and these were CD8+. A TCR beta motif of fewer than ten highly homologous variants seemed to mark ankylosing spondylitis blood. Matched ankylosing spondylitis synovial fluid reportedly showed significant enrichment of disease-linked clones.

V was clipped by 6 bases and J by 8 bases; unmatched bases: 11. The CDR3 is made up of 15 amino acids. This receptor was taken from a male donor with ankylosing spondylitis or in good health (not recorded which). The sequencing sample was made of blood, either unsorted or a sorted T cell fraction (not recorded which). The rearrangement links TRBV12-3 or TRBV12-4 to TRBJ2-1; 9 bases are shared with TRBD1. The DNA of the CDR3 is TGTGCCAGCAGCCCGGGACAGGGAACGCGGGATGAGCAGTTCTTC. Encoded protein: CASSPGQGTRDEQFF.